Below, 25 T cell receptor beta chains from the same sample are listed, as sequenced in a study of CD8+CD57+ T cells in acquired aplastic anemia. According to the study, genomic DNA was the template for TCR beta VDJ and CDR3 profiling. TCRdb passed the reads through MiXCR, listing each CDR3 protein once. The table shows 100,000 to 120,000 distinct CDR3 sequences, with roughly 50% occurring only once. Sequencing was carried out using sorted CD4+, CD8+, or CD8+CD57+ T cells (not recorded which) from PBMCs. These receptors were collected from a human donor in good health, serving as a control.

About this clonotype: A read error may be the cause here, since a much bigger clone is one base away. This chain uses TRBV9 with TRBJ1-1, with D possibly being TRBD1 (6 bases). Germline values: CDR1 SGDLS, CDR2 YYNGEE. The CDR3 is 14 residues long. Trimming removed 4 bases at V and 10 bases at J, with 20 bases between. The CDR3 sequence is CASSPETGNYGAFF. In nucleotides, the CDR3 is TGTGCCAGCAGCCCTGAGACAGGAAATTATGGAGCTTTCTTT.

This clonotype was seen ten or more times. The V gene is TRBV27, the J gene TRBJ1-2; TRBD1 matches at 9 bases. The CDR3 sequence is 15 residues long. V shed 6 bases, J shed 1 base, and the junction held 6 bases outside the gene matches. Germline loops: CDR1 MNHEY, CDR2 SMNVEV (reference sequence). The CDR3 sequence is CASREDRGGNYGYTF. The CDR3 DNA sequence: TGTGCCAGCAGGGAAGACAGGGGGGGTAACTATGGCTACACCTTC.

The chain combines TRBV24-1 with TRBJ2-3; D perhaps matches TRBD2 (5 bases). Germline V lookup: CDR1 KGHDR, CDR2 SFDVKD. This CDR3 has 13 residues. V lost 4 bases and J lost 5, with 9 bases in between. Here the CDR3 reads CATSDSGGDTQYF. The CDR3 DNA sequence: TGTGCCACCAGTGACTCAGGAGGAGATACGCAGTATTTT.

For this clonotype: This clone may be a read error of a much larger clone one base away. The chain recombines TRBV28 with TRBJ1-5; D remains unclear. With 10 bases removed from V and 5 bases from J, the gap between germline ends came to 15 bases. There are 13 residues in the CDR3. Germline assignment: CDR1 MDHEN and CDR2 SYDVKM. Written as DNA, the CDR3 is TGTGCCAATTCGGACGGTCTCGATCAGCCCCAGCATTTT. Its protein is CANSDGLDQPQHF.

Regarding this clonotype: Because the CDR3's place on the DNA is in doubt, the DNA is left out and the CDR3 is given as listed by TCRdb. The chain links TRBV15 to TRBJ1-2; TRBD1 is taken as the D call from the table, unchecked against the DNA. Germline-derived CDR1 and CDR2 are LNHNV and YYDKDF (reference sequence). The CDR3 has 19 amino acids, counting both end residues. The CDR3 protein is CATSNYPVGTGAMKDGYPF.

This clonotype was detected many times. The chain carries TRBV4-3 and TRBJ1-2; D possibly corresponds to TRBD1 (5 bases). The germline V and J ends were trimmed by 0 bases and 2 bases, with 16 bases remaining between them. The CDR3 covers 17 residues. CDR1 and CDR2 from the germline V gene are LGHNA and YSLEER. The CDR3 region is CASSQDRGGMLNYGYTF. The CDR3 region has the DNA TGCGCCAGCAGCCAAGATCGGGGGGGGATGCTGAACTATGGCTACACCTTC.

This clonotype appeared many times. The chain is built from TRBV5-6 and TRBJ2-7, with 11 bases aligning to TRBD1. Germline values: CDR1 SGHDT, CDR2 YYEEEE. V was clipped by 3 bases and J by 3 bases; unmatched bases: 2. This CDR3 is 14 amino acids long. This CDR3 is CASSWGTGGYEQYF. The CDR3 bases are TGTGCCAGCAGCTGGGGGACAGGGGGCTACGAGCAGTACTTC.

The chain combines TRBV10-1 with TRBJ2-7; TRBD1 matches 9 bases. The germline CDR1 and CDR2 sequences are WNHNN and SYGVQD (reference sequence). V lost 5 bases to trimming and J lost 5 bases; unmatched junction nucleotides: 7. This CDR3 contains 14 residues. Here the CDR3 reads CASSLDRGSHEQYV. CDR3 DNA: TGCGCCAGCAGTCTCGACAGGGGGTCCCACGAGCAGTACGTC.

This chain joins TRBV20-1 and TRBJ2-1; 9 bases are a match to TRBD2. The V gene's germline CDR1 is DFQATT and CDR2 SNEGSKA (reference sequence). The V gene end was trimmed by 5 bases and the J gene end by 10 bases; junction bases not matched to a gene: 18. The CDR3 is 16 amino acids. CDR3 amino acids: CSALPDLAGPGGEQFF. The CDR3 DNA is TGCAGTGCTCTCCCAGACCTAGCGGGGCCGGGAGGAGAGCAGTTCTTC.

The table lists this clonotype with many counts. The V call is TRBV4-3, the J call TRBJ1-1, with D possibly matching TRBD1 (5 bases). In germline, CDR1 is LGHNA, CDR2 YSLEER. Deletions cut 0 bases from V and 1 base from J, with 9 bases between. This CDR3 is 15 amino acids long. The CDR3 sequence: CASSQEGRANTEAFF. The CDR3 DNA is TGCGCCAGCAGCCAAGAGGGCAGGGCGAACACTGAAGCTTTCTTT.

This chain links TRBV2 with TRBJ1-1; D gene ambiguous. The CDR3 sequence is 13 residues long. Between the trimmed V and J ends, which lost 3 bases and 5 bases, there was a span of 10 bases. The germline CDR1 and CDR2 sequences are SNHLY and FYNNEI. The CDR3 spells CASSEGRVTEAFF. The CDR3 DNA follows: TGTGCCAGCAGTGAGGGGAGGGTGACTGAAGCTTTCTTT.

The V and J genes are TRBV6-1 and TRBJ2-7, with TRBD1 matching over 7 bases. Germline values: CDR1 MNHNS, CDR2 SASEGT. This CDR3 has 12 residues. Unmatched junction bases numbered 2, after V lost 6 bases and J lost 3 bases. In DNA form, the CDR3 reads TGTGCCAGCAGGACAGGGAGCTACGAGCAGTACTTC. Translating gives CASRTGSYEQYF.

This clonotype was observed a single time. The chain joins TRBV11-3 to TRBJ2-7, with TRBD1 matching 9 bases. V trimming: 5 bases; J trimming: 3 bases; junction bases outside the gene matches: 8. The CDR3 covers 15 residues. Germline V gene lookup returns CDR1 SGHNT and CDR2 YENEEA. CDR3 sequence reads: CASSQAQTGGYEQYF. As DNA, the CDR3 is TGTGCCAGCAGCCAAGCTCAGACAGGGGGCTACGAGCAGTACTTC. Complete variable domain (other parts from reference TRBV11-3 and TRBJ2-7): EAGVVQSPRYKIIEKKQPVAFWCNPISGHNTLYWYLQNLGQGPELLIRYENEEAVDDSQLPKDRFSAERLKGVDSTLKIQPAELGDSAVYLCASSQAQTGGYEQYFGPGTRLTVT.

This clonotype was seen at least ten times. The CDR3 sequence is CASSQGGEQYF. The CDR3 DNA is TGTGCCAGCAGCCAGGGGGGCGAGCAGTACTTC. This rearrangement joins TRBV3-1 to TRBJ2-7; D is possibly TRBD2 (6 bases). Germline assignment: CDR1 LGHDT and CDR2 YNNKEL (reference sequence). The CDR3 length is 11 residues. V was shortened by 3 bases and J by 6 bases, with 6 bases between the two germline ends.

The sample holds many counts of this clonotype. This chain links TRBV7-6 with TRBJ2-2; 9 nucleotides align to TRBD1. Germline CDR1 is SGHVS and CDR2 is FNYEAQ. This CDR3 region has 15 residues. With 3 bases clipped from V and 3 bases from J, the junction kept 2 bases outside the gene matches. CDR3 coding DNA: TGTGCCAGCAGCTTGGGACAGGGTGACACCGGGGAGCTGTTTTTT. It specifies CASSLGQGDTGELFF.

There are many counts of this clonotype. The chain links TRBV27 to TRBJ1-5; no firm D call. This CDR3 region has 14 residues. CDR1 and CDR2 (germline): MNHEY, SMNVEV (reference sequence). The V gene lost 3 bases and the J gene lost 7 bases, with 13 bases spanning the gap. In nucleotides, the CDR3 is TGTGCCAGCAGTTTCTCCTTTACTGGGCAGCCCCAGCATTTT. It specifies CASSFSFTGQPQHF.

CDR3 sequence reads: CASSQRSRYNEQFF. The DNA for the CDR3 is TGTGCCAGCAGCCAGAGGTCGCGTTACAATGAGCAGTTCTTC. The rearrangement uses TRBV14 and TRBJ2-1, with D hard to call. CDR1 SGHDN and CDR2 FVKESK come from the germline V gene. Trimming shortened V by 3 bases and J by 4 bases, and 10 bases separated the two germline ends. The length of the CDR3 is 14 residues.

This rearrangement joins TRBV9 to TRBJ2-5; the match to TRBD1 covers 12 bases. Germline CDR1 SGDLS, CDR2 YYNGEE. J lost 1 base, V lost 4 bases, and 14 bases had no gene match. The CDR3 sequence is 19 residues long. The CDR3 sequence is CASSTPGQGAGSFQETQYF. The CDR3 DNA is TGTGCCAGCAGCACCCCGGGACAGGGGGCGGGCAGCTTCCAAGAGACCCAGTACTTC. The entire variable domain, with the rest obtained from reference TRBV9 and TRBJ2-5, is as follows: DSGVTQTPKHLITATGQRVTLRCSPRSGDLSVYWYQQSLDQGLQFLIQYYNGEERAKGNILERFSAQQFPDLHSELNLSSLELGDSALYFCASSTPGQGAGSFQETQYFGPGTRLLVL.

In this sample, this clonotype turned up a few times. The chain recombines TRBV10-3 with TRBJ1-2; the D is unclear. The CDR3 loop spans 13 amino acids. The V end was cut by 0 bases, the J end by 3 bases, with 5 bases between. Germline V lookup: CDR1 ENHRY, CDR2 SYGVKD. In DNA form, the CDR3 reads TGTGCCATCAGTGAGTCCCTATACTATGGCTACACCTTC. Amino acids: CAISESLYYGYTF.

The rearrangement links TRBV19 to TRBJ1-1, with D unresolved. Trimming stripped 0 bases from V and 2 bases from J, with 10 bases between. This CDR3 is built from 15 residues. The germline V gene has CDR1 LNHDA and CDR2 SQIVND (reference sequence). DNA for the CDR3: TGTGCCAGTAGTATAGAGGGGTCGACTAACACTGAAGCTTTCTTT. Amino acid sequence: CASSIEGSTNTEAFF.

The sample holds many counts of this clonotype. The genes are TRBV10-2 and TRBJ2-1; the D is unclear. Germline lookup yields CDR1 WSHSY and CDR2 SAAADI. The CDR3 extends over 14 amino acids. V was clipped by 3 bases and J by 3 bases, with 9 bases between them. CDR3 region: CASSESPRYNEQFF. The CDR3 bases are TGCGCCAGCAGTGAATCCCCCCGCTACAATGAGCAGTTCTTC.

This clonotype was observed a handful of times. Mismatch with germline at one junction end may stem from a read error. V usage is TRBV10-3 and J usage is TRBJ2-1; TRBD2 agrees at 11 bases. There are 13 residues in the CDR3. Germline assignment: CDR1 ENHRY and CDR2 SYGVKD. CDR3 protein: CASSGGPFNEQSF. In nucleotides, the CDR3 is TGTGCCTCTAGCGGGGGGCCCTTTAATGAGCAATCCTTC.

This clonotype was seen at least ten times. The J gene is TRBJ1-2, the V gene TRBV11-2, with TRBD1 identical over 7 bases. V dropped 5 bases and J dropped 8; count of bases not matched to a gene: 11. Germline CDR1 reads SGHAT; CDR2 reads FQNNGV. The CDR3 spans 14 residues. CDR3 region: CASSMTAGGSGYTF. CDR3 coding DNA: TGTGCCAGCAGCATGACGGCAGGGGGGAGCGGCTACACCTTC. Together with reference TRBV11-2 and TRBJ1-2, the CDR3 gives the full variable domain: EAGVAQSPRYKIIEKRQSVAFWCNPISGHATLYWYQQILGQGPKLLIQFQNNGVVDDSQLPKDRFSAERLKGVDSTLKIQPAKLEDSAVYLCASSMTAGGSGYTFGSGTRLTVV.

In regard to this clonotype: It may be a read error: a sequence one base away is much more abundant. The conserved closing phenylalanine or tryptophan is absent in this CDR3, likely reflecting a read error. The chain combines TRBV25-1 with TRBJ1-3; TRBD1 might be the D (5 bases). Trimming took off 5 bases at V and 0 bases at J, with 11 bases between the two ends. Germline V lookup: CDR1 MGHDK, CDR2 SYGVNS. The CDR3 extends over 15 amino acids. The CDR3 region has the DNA TGTGCCAGCAGTTTGAACAGGTTCTCTGGAAACACCATATATCTT. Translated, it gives CASSLNRFSGNTIYL.

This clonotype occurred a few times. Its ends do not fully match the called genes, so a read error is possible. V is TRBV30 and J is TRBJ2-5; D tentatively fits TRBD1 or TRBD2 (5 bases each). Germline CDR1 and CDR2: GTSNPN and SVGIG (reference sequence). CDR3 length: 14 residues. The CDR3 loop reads CARSWDGPWETQYF. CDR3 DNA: TGTGCCCGGAGTTGGGACGGGCCCTGGGAGACCCAGTACTTC.